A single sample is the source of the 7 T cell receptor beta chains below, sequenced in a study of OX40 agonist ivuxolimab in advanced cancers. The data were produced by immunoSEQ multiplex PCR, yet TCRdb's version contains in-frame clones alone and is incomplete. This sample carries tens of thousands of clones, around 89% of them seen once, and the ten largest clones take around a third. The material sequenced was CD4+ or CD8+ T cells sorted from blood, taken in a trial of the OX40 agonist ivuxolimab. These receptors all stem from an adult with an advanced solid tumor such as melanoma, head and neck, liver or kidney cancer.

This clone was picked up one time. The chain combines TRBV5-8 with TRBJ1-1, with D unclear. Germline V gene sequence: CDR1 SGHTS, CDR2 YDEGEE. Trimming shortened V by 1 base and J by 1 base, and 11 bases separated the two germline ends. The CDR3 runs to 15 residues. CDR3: CASSLSPNPNTEAFF. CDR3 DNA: TGTGCCAGCAGCTTGTCTCCAAATCCGAACACTGAAGCTTTCTTT.

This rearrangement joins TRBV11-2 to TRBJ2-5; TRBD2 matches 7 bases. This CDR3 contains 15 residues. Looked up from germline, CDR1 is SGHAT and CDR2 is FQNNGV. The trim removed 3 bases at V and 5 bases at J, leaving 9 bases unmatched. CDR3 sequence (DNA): TGTGCCAGCAGCTTGTCTGGGAGCGGGATGGAGACCCAGTACTTC. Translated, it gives CASSLSGSGMETQYF. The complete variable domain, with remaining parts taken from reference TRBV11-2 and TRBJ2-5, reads EAGVAQSPRYKIIEKRQSVAFWCNPISGHATLYWYQQILGQGPKLLIQFQNNGVVDDSQLPKDRFSAERLKGVDSTLKIQPAKLEDSAVYLCASSLSGSGMETQYFGPGTRLLVL.

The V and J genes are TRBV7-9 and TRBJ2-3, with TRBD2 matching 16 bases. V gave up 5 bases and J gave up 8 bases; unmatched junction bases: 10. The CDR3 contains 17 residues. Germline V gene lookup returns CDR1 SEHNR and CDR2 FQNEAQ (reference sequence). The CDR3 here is CASSPGLAGGATGTQYF. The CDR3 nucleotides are TGTGCCAGCAGCCCGGGACTAGCGGGGGGGGCCACGGGTACGCAGTATTTT.

CDR3 sequence: CASSLGGTGSTQPQHF. The CDR3 DNA reads TGTGCCAGCAGCTTAGGTGGGACAGGGTCTACTCAGCCCCAGCATTTT. This rearrangement joins TRBV13 to TRBJ1-5; 9 bases line up with TRBD1. The germline V gene encodes CDR1 PRHDT and CDR2 FYEKMQ (reference sequence). The CDR3 runs to 16 residues. V trimming: 0 bases; J trimming: 6 bases; junction bases outside the gene matches: 6. Using reference TRBV13 and TRBJ1-5 for the parts outside the CDR3, the full variable domain is AAGVIQSPRHLIKEKRETATLKCYPIPRHDTVYWYQQGPGQDPQFLISFYEKMQSDKGSIPDRFSAQQFSDYHSELNMSSLELGDSALYFCASSLGGTGSTQPQHFGDGTRLSIL.

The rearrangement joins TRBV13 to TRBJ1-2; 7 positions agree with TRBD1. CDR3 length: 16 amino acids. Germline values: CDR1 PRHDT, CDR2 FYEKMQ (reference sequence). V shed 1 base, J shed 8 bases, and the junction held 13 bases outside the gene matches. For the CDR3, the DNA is TGTGCCAGCAGCTTAGCAGGGGGACAGACATACAGGGGCTACACCTTC. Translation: CASSLAGGQTYRGYTF.

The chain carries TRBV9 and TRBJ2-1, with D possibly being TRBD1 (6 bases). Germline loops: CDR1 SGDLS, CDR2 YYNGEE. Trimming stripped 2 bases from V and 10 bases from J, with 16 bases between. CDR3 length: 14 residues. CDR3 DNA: TGTGCCAGCAGCGTCAACAGGATGGGACAAGAGCAGTTCTTC. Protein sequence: CASSVNRMGQEQFF.

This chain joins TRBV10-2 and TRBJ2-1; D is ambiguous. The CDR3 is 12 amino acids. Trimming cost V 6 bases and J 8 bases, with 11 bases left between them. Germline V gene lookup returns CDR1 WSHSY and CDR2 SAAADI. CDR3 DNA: TGCGCCAGCAGGGTAGCCGGCGATGAGCAGTTCTTC. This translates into CASRVAGDEQFF.